The 4 T cell receptor beta chains below were found in one sample sequenced in a study of T cell responses to AZD1222 COVID-19 vaccine. The protocol was immunoSEQ multiplex PCR, while the TCRdb copy is restricted to in-frame clones and leaves out a portion. The sample lists roughly 110,000 clones, about 90% occurring once. The specimen comprised peripheral blood, sampled 28 days after the second AZD1222 dose. Receptor source: an adult who received the AZD1222 COVID-19 vaccine.

This rearrangement joins TRBV19 to TRBJ2-7; D is perhaps TRBD2 (5 bases). Germline V lookup: CDR1 LNHDA, CDR2 SQIVND (reference sequence). The CDR3 contains 14 residues. Trimming stripped 3 bases from V and 2 bases from J, with 11 bases between. CDR3 DNA: TGTGCCAGTAGTATGATCAGCGGTACCTACGAGCAGTACTTC. Translating gives CASSMISGTYEQYF.

J is TRBJ2-1 and V is TRBV7-6; perhaps TRBD2 as D (6 bases). Germline values: CDR1 SGHVS, CDR2 FNYEAQ. This CDR3 has 17 amino acids. Trimming removed 1 base from V and 8 bases from J, with 21 bases in between. The CDR3 loop is CASSLVTGGSSRYEQFF. The CDR3 region has the DNA TGTGCCAGCAGCTTAGTTACTGGGGGGAGCTCGAGATATGAGCAGTTCTTC.

The chain is built from TRBV7-8 and TRBJ1-4; D ambiguous. The CDR3 is made up of 16 amino acids. Trimming took 3 bases from V and 0 from J, leaving 11 bases between them. Germline CDR1 and CDR2: SGHVS and FQNEAQ. The CDR3 DNA reads as TGTGCCAGCAGCTTGGGAAGCGTTGCAACTAATGAAAAACTGTTTTTT. Translation: CASSLGSVATNEKLFF. Together with reference TRBV7-8 and TRBJ1-4, the CDR3 gives the full variable domain: GAGVSQSPRYKVAKRGQDVALRCDPISGHVSLFWYQQALGQGPEFLTYFQNEAQLDKSGLPSDRFFAERPEGSVSTLKIQRTQQEDSAVYLCASSLGSVATNEKLFFGSGTQLSVL.

This rearrangement joins TRBV18 to TRBJ2-5; TRBD2 might be the D (6 bases). V shed 2 bases and J shed 1 base, with 8 bases lying between them. Germline V gene sequence: CDR1 KGHSH, CDR2 LQKENI. This CDR3 region has 14 residues. CDR3 protein: CASSPTGGQETQYF. The CDR3 region has the DNA TGTGCCAGCTCACCAACCGGGGGCCAAGAGACCCAGTACTTC.